These 26 T cell receptor beta chains were sequenced from one sample in a study of radiotherapy plus CTLA-4 blockade in lung cancer. Libraries were prepared by immunoSEQ multiplex PCR; TCRdb keeps only in-frame clonotypes and omits some of them. The sample consists of fewer than 85,000 clones, around 87% of them appearing once. Here the sequenced sample was peripheral blood, taken from a patient treated with radiotherapy plus ipilimumab. These receptors originate from a human donor with non-small cell lung cancer who had stable disease on radiotherapy plus ipilimumab.

The CDR3 is CASSPPTGRETQYF. CDR3 coding DNA: TGTGCCAGCAGCCCTCCGACAGGGAGAGAGACCCAGTACTTC. V usage is TRBV9 and J usage is TRBJ2-5; 7 positions match TRBD1. Trimming cost V 4 bases and J 4 bases; bases outside gene matches: 7. This CDR3 region has 14 residues. Germline V gene sequence: CDR1 SGDLS, CDR2 YYNGEE.

This clone was detected a few times. This CDR3 is also generated by other DNA sequences in the sample. The chain is built from TRBV5-4 and TRBJ1-5; 8 bases are shared with TRBD1. Germline assignment: CDR1 SGHNT and CDR2 YYREEE (reference sequence). CDR3 length: 14 amino acids. V trimming: 2 bases; J trimming: 4 bases; junction bases outside the gene matches: 2. Here the CDR3 DNA reads TGTGCCAGCAGCTTACAGGGGGGGAATCAGCCCCAGCATTTT. Its protein product is CASSLQGGNQPQHF. The whole variable domain, filled in from reference TRBV5-4 and TRBJ1-5, reads ETGVTQSPTHLIKTRGQQVTLRCSSQSGHNTVSWYQQALGQGPQFIFQYYREEENGRGNFPPRFSGLQFPNYSSELNVNALELDDSALYLCASSLQGGNQPQHFGDGTRLSIL.

This clone was recorded once. The V call is TRBV19, the J call TRBJ2-1; D may be TRBD2 (5 bases). V dropped 7 bases and J dropped 4 bases, with 17 bases sitting between them. CDR3 size: 15 residues. CDR1 LNHDA and CDR2 SQIVND come from the germline V gene (reference sequence). This CDR3 is CASIQTGRGYNEQFF. DNA of the CDR3: TGTGCCAGTATCCAGACGGGCCGGGGTTACAATGAGCAGTTCTTC. Supplemented by reference TRBV19 and TRBJ2-1, the full variable domain reads DGGITQSPKYLFRKEGQNVTLSCEQNLNHDAMYWYRQDPGQGLRLIYYSQIVNDFQKGDIAEGYSVSREKKESFPLTVTSAQKNPTAFYLCASIQTGRGYNEQFFGPGTRLTVL.

In regard to this clone: The same CDR3 can be traced to other DNA sequences in this sample. The chain combines TRBV6-1 with TRBJ1-5; TRBD1 is a possible D gene (5 bases). This CDR3 is 15 amino acids long. Germline V lookup: CDR1 MNHNS, CDR2 SASEGT. V was cut by 9 bases and J by 2 bases, with 17 bases left in between. The CDR3 here is CASALIGGGNQPQHF. In DNA, the CDR3 is TGTGCCAGTGCCTTGATTGGGGGAGGCAATCAGCCCCAGCATTTT.

The chain combines TRBV5-6 with TRBJ1-2; 10 positions agree with TRBD1. Germline V lookup: CDR1 SGHDT, CDR2 YYEEEE. CDR3 length: 13 residues. The ends lost 5 bases at V and 8 bases at J; junction bases unmatched: 6. Here the CDR3 reads CASRRQGAGGYTF. In DNA form, the CDR3 reads TGTGCCAGCAGACGACAGGGGGCTGGAGGCTACACCTTC.

The chain is built from TRBV27 and TRBJ2-7; D might be TRBD2 (5 bases). CDR1 and CDR2 from the germline V gene are MNHEY and SMNVEV (reference sequence). The CDR3 runs to 15 residues. Trimming took off 0 bases at V and 5 bases at J, with 14 bases between the two ends. The CDR3 DNA reads TGTGCCAGCAGTTTATCCTTTCCGCCTAGCAACGAGCAGTACTTC. Protein: CASSLSFPPSNEQYF.

DNA of the CDR3: TGCAGCGTTCGGGAAACTGGAAACACCATATATTTT. It is translated as CSVRETGNTIYF. V usage is TRBV29-1 and J usage is TRBJ1-3, with D unclear. Trimming shortened V by 5 bases and J by 2 bases, and 7 bases separated the two germline ends. This CDR3 spans 12 amino acids. From germline, CDR1 is SQVTM and CDR2 ANQGSEA.

This chain joins TRBV7-6 and TRBJ2-3; 9 bases fit TRBD1. The J segment lost 3 bases and the V segment lost 3 bases, leaving 10 bases of the junction unmatched. CDR1 SGHVS and CDR2 FNYEAQ come from the germline V gene. The CDR3 sequence is 17 residues long. The CDR3, as DNA: TGTGCCAGCAGCTTTTCCAGACAGGGGGTAAAGACAGATACGCAGTATTTT. Translated, it gives CASSFSRQGVKTDTQYF.

The chain combines TRBV28 with TRBJ2-6; no clear D gene. V lost 4 bases, J lost 4 bases, and 8 bases lay in between. The CDR3 is 14 amino acids. CDR1 MDHEN and CDR2 SYDVKM come from the germline V gene. The CDR3 DNA reads as TGTGCCAGCAGTTCCCTTGGGGGGGCCAACGTCCTGACTTTC. Translation: CASSSLGGANVLTF.

V usage is TRBV27 and J usage is TRBJ2-7; TRBD2 matches 7 bases. This CDR3 has 16 amino acids. CDR1 and CDR2 from the germline V gene are MNHEY and SMNVEV (reference sequence). V was pared by 7 bases and J by 2 bases, with 14 bases of the junction left unmatched. The DNA of the CDR3 is TGTGCCAGCAAGTGGACCGTCCGTGGGGGGGCCTACGAGCAGTACTTC. Its protein product is CASKWTVRGGAYEQYF.

In this sample, this clone turned up a few times. The genes are TRBV28 and TRBJ1-4; 7 nucleotides align to TRBD1. Per germline, CDR1 MDHEN and CDR2 SYDVKM. The CDR3 loop spans 14 amino acids. J was trimmed by 3 bases and V by 6 bases; bases with no gene match: 4. DNA of the CDR3: TGTGCCAGCAGAAACAGGGGTTCTAATGAAAAACTGTTTTTT. Amino acid sequence: CASRNRGSNEKLFF.

This clone was recorded a few times. The chain's CDR3 is CASSQSGLAYTGELFF. The CDR3 coding sequence is TGTGCCAGCAGTCAATCGGGACTAGCGTACACCGGGGAGCTGTTTTTT. The chain combines TRBV27 with TRBJ2-2; 10 positions agree with TRBD2. After removal of 5 bases from V and 3 bases from J, the junction contained 6 bases not matched to a gene. The length of the CDR3 is 16 residues. Germline CDR1 is MNHEY and CDR2 is SMNVEV (reference sequence).

The V call is TRBV29-1, the J call TRBJ2-7, with TRBD2 matching over 8 bases. J lost 2 bases, V lost 4 bases, and 4 bases had no gene match. This CDR3 comprises 13 residues. Germline assignment: CDR1 SQVTM and CDR2 ANQGSEA. CDR3 in amino acids: CSVASAGAYEQYF. The CDR3 nucleotides read TGCAGCGTTGCCTCAGCGGGAGCCTACGAGCAGTACTTC.

There are a few counts of this clone. The chain links TRBV9 to TRBJ1-6; 8 bases map to TRBD1. This CDR3 has 15 amino acids. Losses at the gene ends were 3 bases for V and 6 bases for J; bases not matched to a gene: 5. Germline assignment: CDR1 SGDLS and CDR2 YYNGEE. This CDR3 is CASSGQGPLNSPLHF. The CDR3 DNA sequence: TGTGCCAGCAGCGGACAGGGGCCTCTTAATTCACCCCTCCACTTT.

The chain recombines TRBV11-2 with TRBJ2-2; D is unclear. Germline V gene lookup returns CDR1 SGHAT and CDR2 FQNNGV. The CDR3 has 13 residues. Deletions cut 4 bases from V and 2 bases from J, with 5 bases between. The CDR3 sequence is CASSWGNTGELFF. The CDR3 DNA follows: TGTGCCAGCAGCTGGGGAAACACCGGGGAGCTGTTTTTT.

This sequence joins TRBV7-8 and TRBJ1-5; D gene uncertain. The CDR3 is made up of 16 amino acids. V was pared by 2 bases and J by 6 bases, with 17 bases between. The germline V gene has CDR1 SGHVS and CDR2 FQNEAQ. DNA for the CDR3: TGTGCCAGCAGCTTATCGGGAATCACCGTCACTCAGCCCCAGCATTTT. It translates to CASSLSGITVTQPQHF.

This clone has just a few counts. V is TRBV6-5 and J is TRBJ2-7, with D maybe TRBD1 (6 bases). Germline lookup yields CDR1 MNHEY and CDR2 SVGAGI. Trimming took off 2 bases at V and 2 bases at J, with 13 bases between the two ends. The CDR3 has 15 residues. The CDR3 loop is CASSYTPDRPYEQYF. The DNA of the CDR3 is TGTGCCAGCAGTTACACCCCTGACAGGCCCTACGAGCAGTACTTC.

The chain couples TRBV6-5 to TRBJ2-7; 9 positions match TRBD2. V was pared by 0 bases and J by 4 bases, with 7 bases of the junction left unmatched. The CDR3 totals 16 residues. CDR1 and CDR2 from the germline V gene are MNHEY and SVGAGI. In DNA, the CDR3 is TGTGCCAGCAGTTACTCGAGTAGCGGGAGTGGTTACGAGCAGTACTTC. The encoded protein is CASSYSSSGSGYEQYF.

The chain uses TRBV7-8 and TRBJ1-5; no clear D gene. The CDR3 consists of 13 residues. V was shortened by 5 bases and J by 1 base, with 6 bases between the two germline ends. Germline V gives CDR1 SGHVS, CDR2 FQNEAQ. CDR3 nucleotide sequence: TGTGCCAGCAGCCCAGCGAGCAATCAGCCCCAGCATTTT. It codes for CASSPASNQPQHF.

The rearrangement links TRBV5-6 to TRBJ1-4, with 11 bases aligning to TRBD1. The length of the CDR3 is 15 residues. Germline V gives CDR1 SGHDT, CDR2 YYEEEE. Trimming removed 4 bases from V and 4 bases from J; junction bases left unmatched: 3. The CDR3 sequence: CASSHGTGGNEKLFF. The CDR3 DNA reads as TGTGCCAGCAGCCATGGGACAGGGGGTAATGAAAAACTGTTTTTT.

The chain uses TRBV2 and TRBJ2-5, with TRBD2 matching over 10 bases. This CDR3 comprises 14 residues. Per the germline V gene, CDR1 is SNHLY and CDR2 is FYNNEI. Unmatched junction bases numbered 7, after V lost 10 bases and J lost 2 bases. In nucleotides, the CDR3 is TGTGCCACCGTTGGACTAGCGGCTCAAGAGACCCAGTACTTC. This codes for CATVGLAAQETQYF.

The chain's CDR3 is CASSLGTLSPQETQYF. DNA of the CDR3: TGCGCCAGCAGCTTGGGGACACTCTCCCCCCAAGAGACCCAGTACTTC. The chain recombines TRBV5-1 with TRBJ2-5, with D maybe TRBD1 (5 bases). Per the germline V gene, CDR1 is SGHRS and CDR2 is YFSETQ. V was trimmed by 0 bases and J by 1 base, leaving 13 bases between them. The CDR3 is 16 amino acids.

This clone was recorded once. The chain couples TRBV7-3 to TRBJ1-1; no definite D call. CDR3 size: 13 residues. V lost 1 base and J lost 5, with 8 bases in between. Germline V gives CDR1 SGHTA, CDR2 FQGTGA. CDR3 protein: CASSLNTYTEAFF. The CDR3, as DNA: TGTGCCAGCAGCTTAAATACGTATACTGAAGCTTTCTTT.

The J gene is TRBJ2-5, the V gene TRBV6-1; TRBD2 matches 7 bases. Germline V gene lookup returns CDR1 MNHNS and CDR2 SASEGT. The junction had 9 bases not matched to a gene; V was cut back by 0 bases and J by 11 bases. This CDR3 is 14 amino acids long. The CDR3 here is CASSEADVRGEQYF. CDR3 bases: TGTGCCAGCAGTGAAGCGGACGTCCGGGGGGAGCAGTACTTC.

The chain is built from TRBV6-5 and TRBJ2-7; 7 positions agree with TRBD1. Germline CDR1 reads MNHEY; CDR2 reads SVGAGI. Losses at the gene ends were 6 bases for V and 6 bases for J; bases not matched to a gene: 8. The CDR3 consists of 13 residues. CDR3 nucleotide sequence: TGTGCCAGCAGACGACAGGGTACCCGCGAGCAGTACTTC. Translated, it gives CASRRQGTREQYF.

The chain employs TRBV6-5 and TRBJ2-7; maybe TRBD2 (6 bases). The germline gives CDR1 MNHEY, CDR2 SVGAGI. This CDR3 spans 16 amino acids. The V end was cut by 2 bases, the J end by 3 bases, with 17 bases between. The CDR3 here is CASSYALAGPLYEQYF. CDR3 DNA sequence: TGTGCCAGCAGTTACGCCCTCGCGGGGCCCCTCTACGAGCAGTACTTC.